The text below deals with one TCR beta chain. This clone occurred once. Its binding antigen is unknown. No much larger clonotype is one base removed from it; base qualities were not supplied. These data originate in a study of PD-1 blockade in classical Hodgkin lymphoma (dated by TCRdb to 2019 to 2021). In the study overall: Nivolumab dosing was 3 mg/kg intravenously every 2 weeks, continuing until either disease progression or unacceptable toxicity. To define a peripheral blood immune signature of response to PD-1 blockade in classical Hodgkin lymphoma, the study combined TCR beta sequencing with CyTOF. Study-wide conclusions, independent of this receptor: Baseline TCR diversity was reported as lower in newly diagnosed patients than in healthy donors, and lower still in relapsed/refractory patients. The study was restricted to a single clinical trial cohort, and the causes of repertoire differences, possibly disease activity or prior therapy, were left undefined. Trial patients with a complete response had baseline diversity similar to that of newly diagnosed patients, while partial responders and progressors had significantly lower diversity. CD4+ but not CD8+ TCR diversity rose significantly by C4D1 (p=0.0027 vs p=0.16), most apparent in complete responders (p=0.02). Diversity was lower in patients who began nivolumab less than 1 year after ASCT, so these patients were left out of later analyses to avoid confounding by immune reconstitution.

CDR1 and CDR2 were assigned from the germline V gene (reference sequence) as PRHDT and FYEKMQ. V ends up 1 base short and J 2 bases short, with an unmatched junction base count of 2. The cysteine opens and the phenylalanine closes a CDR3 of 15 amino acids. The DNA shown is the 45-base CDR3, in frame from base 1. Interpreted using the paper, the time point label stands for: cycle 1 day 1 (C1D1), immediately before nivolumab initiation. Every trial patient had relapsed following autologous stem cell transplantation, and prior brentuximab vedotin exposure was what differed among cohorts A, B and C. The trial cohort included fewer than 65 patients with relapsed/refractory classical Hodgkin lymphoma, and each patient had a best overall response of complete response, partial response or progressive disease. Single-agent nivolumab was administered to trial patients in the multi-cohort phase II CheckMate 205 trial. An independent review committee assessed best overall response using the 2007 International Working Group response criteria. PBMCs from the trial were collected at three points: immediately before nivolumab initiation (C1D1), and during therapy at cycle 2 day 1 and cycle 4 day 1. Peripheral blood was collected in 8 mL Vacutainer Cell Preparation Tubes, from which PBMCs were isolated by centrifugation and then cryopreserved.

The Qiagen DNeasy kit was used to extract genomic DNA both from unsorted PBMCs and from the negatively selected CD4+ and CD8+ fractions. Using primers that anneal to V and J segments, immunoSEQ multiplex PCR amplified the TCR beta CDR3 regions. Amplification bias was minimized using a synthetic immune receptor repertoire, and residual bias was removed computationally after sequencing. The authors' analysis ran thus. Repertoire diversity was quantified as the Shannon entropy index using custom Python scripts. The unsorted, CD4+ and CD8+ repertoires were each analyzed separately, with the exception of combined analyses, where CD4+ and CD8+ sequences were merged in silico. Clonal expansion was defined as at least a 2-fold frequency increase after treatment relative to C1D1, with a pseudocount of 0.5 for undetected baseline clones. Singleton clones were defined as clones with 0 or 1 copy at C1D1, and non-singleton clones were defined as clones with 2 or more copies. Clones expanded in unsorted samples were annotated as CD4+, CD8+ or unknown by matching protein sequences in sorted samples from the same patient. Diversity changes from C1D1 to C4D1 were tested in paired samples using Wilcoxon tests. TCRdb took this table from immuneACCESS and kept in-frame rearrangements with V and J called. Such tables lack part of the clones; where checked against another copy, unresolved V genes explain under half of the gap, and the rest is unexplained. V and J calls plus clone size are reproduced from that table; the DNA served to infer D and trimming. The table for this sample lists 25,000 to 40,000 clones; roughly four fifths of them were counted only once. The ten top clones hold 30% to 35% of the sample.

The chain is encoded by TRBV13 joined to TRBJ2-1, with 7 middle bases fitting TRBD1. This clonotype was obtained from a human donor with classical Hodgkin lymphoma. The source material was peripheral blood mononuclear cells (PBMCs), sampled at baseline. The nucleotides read TGTGCCAGCAGCTTAGACAGGGGCACCTACAATGAGCAGTTCTTC. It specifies CASSLDRGTYNEQFF.